The clone carrying this T cell receptor (beta chain) showed up just a few times. Its antigen is not identified. PCR was performed using 60 Vbeta and 13 Jbeta primers. Repertoires were generated with immunoSEQ multiplex PCR, while TCRdb's copy carries only in-frame clones and drops some. The sample shows more than 110,000 clones, around 75% of them seen only once. Germline loops: CDR1 MNHEY, CDR2 SMNVEV (reference sequence). Trimming removed 2 bases from V and 6 bases from J, with 8 bases in between. This CDR3 comprises 12 residues. The source of the sample is a study of cytomegalovirus exposure and HLA in healthy donors. The study's findings and limits: Most of the CMV-associated TCR beta chains (in a later analysis) appeared to be HLA-restricted. An analysis was carried out later, and it reportedly showed fewer N-insertions in an Asian-associated ancestry cluster than the approximately 660-donor mean. In presence/absence analyses, roughly uniform sequencing depth across donors was assumed. Despite most TCR sequences being rare, some public TCRs occurred in many donors.

The source is a female donor in good health and CMV-seronegative. The chain employs TRBV27 and TRBJ2-7, with D possibly matching TRBD1 (6 bases). Sequenced sample: PBMCs. The CDR3 sequence is CASSLRGGEQYF. CDR3 nucleotides: TGTGCCAGCAGTTTAAGAGGGGGCGAGCAGTACTTC.